These 28 T cell receptor beta chains share one sample of origin, sequenced in a study of T cell repertoires in cytomegalovirus infection. TCRdb reprocessed the reads via MiXCR and lists one record per CDR3 protein. The profile covers 750,000 to 950,000 distinct CDR3 sequences, with about 27% appearing a single time and around 13% taken by the ten largest. No antigens are known for them. Here the sequenced sample was cultured CD8+ T cells from PBMCs, taken from culture after CMV antigen stimulation. The source of these receptors is a human donor in good health (CMV status not recorded). Some clones in this sample may be carry-over from other donors' samples.

J is TRBJ2-5 and V is TRBV7-9; 7 nucleotides align to TRBD1. This CDR3 has 15 amino acids. V was clipped by 11 bases and J by 4 bases; unmatched bases: 16. Germline CDR1 is SEHNR and CDR2 is FQNEAQ (reference sequence). The CDR3 region is CACPGGDSQPETQYF. DNA of the CDR3: TGTGCCTGCCCGGGTGGGGACAGCCAACCAGAGACCCAGTACTTC.

This clonotype was picked up one time. V and J are TRBV20-1 and TRBJ2-3; D may be TRBD2 (6 bases). Deletions cut 7 bases from V and 2 bases from J, with 13 bases between. CDR1 DFQATT and CDR2 SNEGSKA come from the germline V gene (reference sequence). The CDR3 is 13 amino acids. This chain's CDR3 is CSGRAFLTDTQYF. The DNA of the CDR3 is TGCAGTGGGAGGGCTTTCCTCACAGATACGCAGTATTTT.

The chain is built from TRBV27 and TRBJ2-7; TRBD1 agrees at 8 bases. CDR3 length: 14 amino acids. Germline V gene sequence: CDR1 MNHEY, CDR2 SMNVEV (reference sequence). V shed 4 bases, J shed 5 bases, and the junction held 7 bases outside the gene matches. This CDR3 is CASSWTRGLDEQYF. Written as DNA, the CDR3 is TGTGCCAGCAGTTGGACCAGGGGGCTCGACGAGCAGTACTTC.

This clonotype was counted a few times. The chain employs TRBV4-3 and TRBJ2-3, with 11 bases matching TRBD2. The CDR3 loop spans 16 amino acids. Germline loops: CDR1 LGHNA, CDR2 YSLEER. Unmatched junction bases numbered 5, after V lost 4 bases and J lost 2 bases. CDR3 sequence (DNA): TGCGCCAGCAGCCCGGGACTAGCGGCCTTCACAGATACGCAGTATTTT. Protein: CASSPGLAAFTDTQYF.

The CDR3 region has the DNA TGTGCCAGCAGTCACCGGGGAACCCCCACCGGGGAGCTGTTTTTT. Translation gives CASSHRGTPTGELFF. The chain couples TRBV7-6 to TRBJ2-2, with a tentative D call TRBD2 (5 bases). V dropped 6 bases and J dropped 4 bases, with 15 bases sitting between them. The germline CDR1 and CDR2 sequences are SGHVS and FNYEAQ. The CDR3 loop spans 15 amino acids.

In its sample, this clonotype was seen many times. CDR3 in amino acids: CASSLTRLTEAFF. The CDR3 coding sequence is TGTGCCAGCAGTCTCACCCGGCTCACTGAAGCTTTCTTT. The chain has TRBV27 and TRBJ1-1, with unresolved D. Germline lookup yields CDR1 MNHEY and CDR2 SMNVEV (reference sequence). V lost 5 bases and J 4 bases, leaving 11 bases between the germline ends. CDR3 length: 13 residues.

This clonotype occurred a few times. The chain couples TRBV20-1 to TRBJ1-1; the D is unclear. Trimming took off 6 bases at V and 4 bases at J, with 18 bases between the two ends. This CDR3 spans 14 amino acids. Germline V gene lookup returns CDR1 DFQATT and CDR2 SNEGSKA (reference sequence). The CDR3 nucleotides read TGCAGTGCAGAGGGCCCTGAGGATGGCACTGAAGCTTTCTTT. The encoded protein is CSAEGPEDGTEAFF.

This clonotype showed up just a few times. This chain connects TRBV4-1 to TRBJ2-1; 7 nucleotides line up with TRBD2. Trimming removed 1 base from V and 5 bases from J; junction bases left unmatched: 8. There are 16 residues in the CDR3. Looked up from germline, CDR1 is MGHRA and CDR2 is YSYEKL. The CDR3 coding sequence is TGCGCCAGCAGCCAAGTCGGGGAGGGGAATAACAATGAGCAGTTCTTC. It codes for CASSQVGEGNNNEQFF.

The chain combines TRBV29-1 with TRBJ2-6, with D possibly being TRBD1 or TRBD2 (5 bases each). There are 14 residues in the CDR3. The germline gives CDR1 SQVTM, CDR2 ANQGSEA. Trimming shortened V by 5 bases and J by 1 base, and 9 bases separated the two germline ends. The DNA for the CDR3 is TGCAGCGTTTTGGGGGAGTCTGGGGCCAACGTCCTGACTTTC. It encodes CSVLGESGANVLTF.

This clonotype was picked up a small number of times. The rearrangement joins TRBV2 to TRBJ1-2; 9 bases map to TRBD1. Germline-derived CDR1 and CDR2 are SNHLY and FYNNEI. V was pared by 3 bases and J by 5 bases, with 13 bases of the junction left unmatched. The CDR3 spans 17 residues. The CDR3 loop reads CASSENPQDRGDYGYTF. The DNA of the CDR3 is TGTGCCAGCAGTGAGAACCCACAGGACAGGGGTGATTATGGCTACACCTTC.

This clonotype was seen a handful of times. The chain employs TRBV6-5 and TRBJ2-1, with 15 bases lining up with TRBD2. Per the germline V gene, CDR1 is MNHEY and CDR2 is SVGAGI. Losses at the gene ends were 2 bases for V and 7 bases for J; bases not matched to a gene: 6. CDR3 size: 17 residues. The CDR3 nucleotides read TGTGCCAGCAGTTACCCCGGGACTAGCGGGGGGAAAAATGAGCAGTTCTTC. Amino acids: CASSYPGTSGGKNEQFF.

This chain uses TRBV12-3 or TRBV12-4 with TRBJ1-2; D not certain. The CDR3 is 13 amino acids. V lost 3 bases, J lost 3 bases, and 8 bases lay in between. The CDR3, as DNA: TGTGCCAGCAGTTTCAATAGTTACTATGGCTACACCTTC. Translation: CASSFNSYYGYTF.

This CDR3 is CASRDLRGRNTEAFF. The CDR3 nucleotides read TGTGCCAGCCGGGACCTCAGGGGGCGAAACACTGAAGCTTTCTTT. The J gene is TRBJ1-1, the V gene TRBV12-3 or TRBV12-4, with 8 bases fitting TRBD1. Unmatched junction bases numbered 10, after V lost 8 bases and J lost 2 bases. The CDR3 totals 15 residues.

The CDR3 DNA follows: TGTGCCAGCAGCCAAAGCCCACTAGCGGGGGGGCCTGGGCGGTACAATGAGCAGTTCTTC. Amino acids: CASSQSPLAGGPGRYNEQFF. The chain has TRBV14 and TRBJ2-1, with TRBD2 matching 13 bases. The CDR3 spans 20 residues. The J segment lost 4 bases and the V segment lost 2 bases, leaving 14 bases of the junction unmatched. Germline loops: CDR1 SGHDN, CDR2 FVKESK.

This clonotype was seen only a few times. V usage is TRBV19 and J usage is TRBJ1-5, with D unresolved. The germline CDR1 and CDR2 sequences are LNHDA and SQIVND (reference sequence). The CDR3 spans 14 residues. Trimming removed 6 bases from V and 0 bases from J, with 9 bases in between. In nucleotides, the CDR3 is TGTGCCAGTAGATCCCGTTATAGCAATCAGCCCCAGCATTTT. Translated, it gives CASRSRYSNQPQHF.

The V call is TRBV6-2 or TRBV6-3, the J call TRBJ2-7; D may be TRBD1 (6 bases). The germline V gene encodes CDR1 MNHEY and CDR2 SVGEGT. V lost 4 bases and J lost 6, with 13 bases in between. The CDR3 runs to 13 residues. CDR3 protein: CASSWGQLREQYV. The CDR3 coding sequence is TGTGCCAGCAGTTGGGGGCAATTACGCGAGCAGTACGTC.

This clonotype occurred a few times. CDR3 in DNA: TGTGCCAGCAGCGACGGGACAGGGCAAGAGACCCAGTACTTC. Translation: CASSDGTGQETQYF. This chain uses TRBV7-9 with TRBJ2-5; 9 bases fit TRBD1. This CDR3 comprises 14 residues. CDR1 and CDR2 from the germline V gene are SEHNR and FQNEAQ (reference sequence). V was pared by 5 bases and J by 2 bases, with 3 bases of the junction left unmatched.

In this sample, this clonotype turned up a few times. The rearrangement uses TRBV15 and TRBJ2-7; D might be TRBD2 (6 bases). Germline loops: CDR1 LNHNV, CDR2 YYDKDF (reference sequence). The CDR3 is 13 residues long. DNA of the CDR3: TGTGCCACCAGGAGAGCGGGCGATTACGAGCAGTACGTC. Its translation: CATRRAGDYEQYV.

This clonotype was seen a few times. The J gene is TRBJ2-3, the V gene TRBV7-8; possible D gene TRBD2, 5 bases. Germline CDR1 SGHVS, CDR2 FQNEAQ. V was clipped by 5 bases and J by 2 bases, with 17 bases between them. The CDR3 has 16 amino acids. CDR3 region: CASSRRAHTSTDTQYF. The CDR3, as DNA: TGTGCCAGCAGCCGGCGGGCACACACCTCCACAGATACGCAGTATTTT.

V and J are TRBV7-6 and TRBJ2-7; TRBD1 or TRBD2 may be the D gene (5 bases each). Germline V gene data show CDR1 as SGHVS and CDR2 as FNYEAQ. The CDR3 is made up of 13 amino acids. The V end lost 1 base, the J end lost 7 bases, and 11 bases lay between the germline ends. The CDR3 nucleotides are TGTGCCAGCAGCTTAGGGGACCTAGGGGAGCAGTACTTC. This translates into CASSLGDLGEQYF.

The table lists this clonotype with a few counts. This chain links TRBV5-1 with TRBJ2-3; D remains ambiguous. The CDR3 spans 14 residues. V lost 9 bases to trimming and J lost 3 bases, with 17 bases between them. Germline values: CDR1 SGHRS, CDR2 YFSETQ. The CDR3 sequence: CAISPALATDTQYF. CDR3 DNA: TGCGCCATCTCCCCCGCACTGGCTACAGATACGCAGTATTTT.

In regard to this clonotype: Relative to the germline gene, one junction end is altered; a read error may explain this. The chain joins TRBV5-1 to TRBJ1-2, with TRBD1 matching 11 bases. Germline CDR1 and CDR2: SGHRS and YFSETQ. CDR3 length equals 14 residues. The CDR3 region is CASRLGQGDDGYTF. The DNA for the CDR3 is TGCGCCAGCAGATTGGGACAGGGGGATGACGGCTACACCTTC.

The V gene is TRBV10-3, the J gene TRBJ2-1; D perhaps matches TRBD1 (6 bases). Germline loops: CDR1 ENHRY, CDR2 SYGVKD. This CDR3 comprises 14 residues. Trimming cost V 2 bases and J 8 bases, with 13 bases left between them. In DNA form, the CDR3 reads TGTGCCATCAGTGAGGGGGGCCCCCGGGATGAGCAGTTCTTC. It specifies CAISEGGPRDEQFF.

This clonotype occurred a few times. Written as DNA, the CDR3 is TGTGCCAGCAGCGCCGGGCCCTACTTCCCTGGGACCTATAATTCACCCCTCCACTTT. Translation gives CASSAGPYFPGTYNSPLHF. The rearrangement uses TRBV7-3 and TRBJ1-6; D ambiguous. V lost 5 bases, J lost 2 bases, and 22 bases lay in between. The CDR3 sequence is 19 residues long. Germline V gene lookup returns CDR1 SGHTA and CDR2 FQGTGA.

This clonotype appeared a few times. V is TRBV12-3 or TRBV12-4 and J is TRBJ2-1, with 7 positions matching TRBD2. The CDR3 loop spans 14 amino acids. V lost 5 bases and J lost 5; bases outside the gene matches: 6. The CDR3 reads CASSPGTINNEQFF. The CDR3 nucleotides read TGTGCCAGCAGTCCCGGGACTATTAACAATGAGCAGTTCTTC.

Of note for this clonotype: A junction end diverges from the germline sequence, so it may reflect a read error. The gene calls are TRBV7-9 and TRBJ2-5, with TRBD2 identical over 10 bases. This CDR3 spans 13 amino acids. In germline, CDR1 is SEHNR, CDR2 FQNEAQ (reference sequence). DNA of the CDR3: TGTGCCAGCGGAGCGGACCCCGGGACTAGCGAACACTTC. It translates to CASGADPGTSEHF.

This clonotype was detected ten times or more. J is TRBJ2-2 and V is TRBV7-2, with D maybe TRBD2 (5 bases). From germline, CDR1 is SGHTA and CDR2 FQGNSA. V was trimmed by 8 bases and J by 5 bases, leaving 9 bases between them. This CDR3 has 12 residues. In DNA form, the CDR3 reads TGTGCCAGCGGCACGGGGACCGGGGAGCTGTTTTTT. It encodes CASGTGTGELFF.

In DNA, the CDR3 is TGTGCCAGCAGTTACACGACAGGGGGCCTTGACTATGGCTACACCTTC. Protein product: CASSYTTGGLDYGYTF. This rearrangement joins TRBV6-2 or TRBV6-3 to TRBJ1-2; TRBD1 matches 10 bases. Germline V gives CDR1 MNHEY, CDR2 SVGEGT. This CDR3 is built from 16 residues. The V segment lost 2 bases and the J segment 3 bases; nucleotides outside the gene matches: 6.